The rows below give T cell receptor beta chains drawn from one sample of a study of blood T cell repertoires in COVID-19. Method: immunoSEQ multiplex PCR; TCRdb's copy keeps in-frame clones and lacks some. This table has 45,000 to 65,000 clones, 91% appearing once. The sample comprised peripheral blood. The receptors originated from a human donor in a cohort sampled during active COVID-19. Each CDR3 is given with its conserved first and last residue. D genes are given only for firm matches. Not every row has a clone size; where given, it reads once, few, many or a size class.

d_call clone_size j_call v_call cdr3_nt cdr3_aa
TRBD1 few TRBJ1-6 TRBV6-6 TGTGCCAGCAGTCCTTGGACAGGCTTAAGCTCCTATAATTCACCCCTCCACTTT CASSPWTGLSSYNSPLHF
TRBD2 . TRBJ2-5 TRBV11-3 TGTGCCAGCAGCTTTGGTGGAGCGGGGGGGCCTTCGGGGACCCAGTACTTC CASSFGGAGGPSGTQYF
. . TRBJ1-2 TRBV5-6 TGTGCCAGCAGCTTGACCCCCTGGGGGCCTGGGGGCTACACCTTC CASSLTPWGPGGYTF
. . TRBJ2-1 TRBV1 TGCACCAGCAGCCAAGAAGAGGGAGGGTGGGTAATTACTGACAATGAGCAGTTCTTC CTSSQEEGGWVITDNEQFF
TRBD1 . TRBJ1-3 TRBV9 TGTGCCAGCAGCGTGGGACAGGGGGGAAACTCTGGAAACACCATATATTTT CASSVGQGGNSGNTIYF
TRBD1 . TRBJ1-1 TRBV6-5 TGTGCCAGCAGGAAAACAGGGGGGATGAACACTGAAGCTTTCTTT CASRKTGGMNTEAFF
. . TRBJ2-3 TRBV2 TGTGCCAGCAGTGAAAACGGGAGTGGCACAGATACGCAGTATTTT CASSENGSGTDTQYF
TRBD1 . TRBJ1-2 TRBV28 TGTGCCAGCAGCCCTCCCGGGACAGGGTCCTATGGCTACACCTTC CASSPPGTGSYGYTF
. . TRBJ2-7 TRBV19 TGTGCCAGTAGTATCGGGACACCTGCCTACGAGCAGTACTTC CASSIGTPAYEQYF
TRBD2 . TRBJ2-1 TRBV19 TGTGCCAGTAGTAAAGGACTAGCGGGGGCCCGGGATGAGCAGTTCTTC CASSKGLAGARDEQFF
TRBD1 . TRBJ2-7 TRBV18 TGTGCCAGCTCACCACCGCCGACAGGGGACCACGAGCAGTACTTC CASSPPPTGDHEQYF
TRBD2 . TRBJ2-1 TRBV19 TGTGCCAGTAGTATTCGGGGGCTAGCGGGAGGGCCTTACTACAATGAGCAGTTCTTC CASSIRGLAGGPYYNEQFF
TRBD1 once TRBJ2-5 TRBV5-4 TGTGCCAGCAGCCACCCAAATGGACAGGCGGAGACCCAGTACTTC CASSHPNGQAETQYF
. . TRBJ2-1 TRBV24-1 TGTGCCACCAGTGACCTTGACAGCCCCTACAATGAGCAGTTCTTC CATSDLDSPYNEQFF
. few TRBJ1-5 TRBV7-9 TGTGCCAGCAGCTTAGTTGGCGGAGCCAATCAGCCCCAGCATTTT CASSLVGGANQPQHF
. . TRBJ2-7 TRBV2 TGTGCCAGCAGTGCCGAGGTAGAGATGCGGCAGTACTTC CASSAEVEMRQYF
. . TRBJ2-1 TRBV5-1 TGCGCCAGCAGCTTGGCGGGGGGCAGGGTTTTCGATGAGCAGTTCTTC CASSLAGGRVFDEQFF
. few TRBJ1-5 TRBV10-3 TGTGCCATCAGTGAGTCGGCCTCCAATCAGCCCCAGCATTTT CAISESASNQPQHF
. . TRBJ2-3 TRBV5-1 TGCGCCAGCAGCGTGGAACCGGGACACCCTACGCAGTATTTT CASSVEPGHPTQYF
TRBD1 . TRBJ1-3 TRBV11-2 TGTGCCAGCAGCTTTCTGACAGGGGAAGCTGGAAACACCATATATTTT CASSFLTGEAGNTIYF
TRBD1 . TRBJ1-6 TRBV5-4 TGTGCCAGCAGCCCTCCCGGGACAGGGGGCAACTCCTATAATTCACCCCTCCACTTT CASSPPGTGGNSYNSPLHF
. . TRBJ2-7 TRBV20-1 TGCAGTGCTAGTGGTCAGGGGATCGGCGAGCAGTACTTC CSASGQGIGEQYF
. . TRBJ2-1 TRBV2 TGTGCCAGCAGTCAACGGCGGGATGAGCAGTTCTTC CASSQRRDEQFF
TRBD1 . TRBJ1-6 TRBV9 TGTGCCAGCAGCGCGGACAGGGGAGGGCCCCTCCACTTT CASSADRGGPLHF